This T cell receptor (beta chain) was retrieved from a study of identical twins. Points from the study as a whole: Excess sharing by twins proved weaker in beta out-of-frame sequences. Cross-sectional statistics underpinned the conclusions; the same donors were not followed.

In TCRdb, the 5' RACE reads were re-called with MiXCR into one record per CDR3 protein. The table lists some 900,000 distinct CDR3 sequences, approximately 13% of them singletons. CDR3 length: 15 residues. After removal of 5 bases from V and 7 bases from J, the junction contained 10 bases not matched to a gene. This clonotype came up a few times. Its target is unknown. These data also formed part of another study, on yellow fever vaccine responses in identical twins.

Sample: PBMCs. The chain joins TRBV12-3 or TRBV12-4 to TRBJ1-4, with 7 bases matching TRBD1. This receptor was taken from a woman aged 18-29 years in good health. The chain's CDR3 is CASSVEQGTGEKLFF. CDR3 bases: TGTGCCAGCAGTGTCGAACAGGGGACGGGTGAAAAACTGTTTTTT.